The rows below give T cell receptor beta chains drawn from one sample of a study of cytotoxic CD8 clonotypes in ibrutinib-treated CLL. The table came from immunoSEQ multiplex PCR; TCRdb's copy has only in-frame clones and leaves some out. The sample carries 65,000 to 90,000 clones, less than 85% recorded once. The input for sequencing was PBMCs, taken after 24 months of ibrutinib treatment. These receptor sequences come from a human donor with chronic lymphocytic leukemia. Both conserved end residues are part of each CDR3. A D gene is named only where the DNA matches it firmly. Expanded clones get a size class; other rows say once, few or many, or leave the size out.

J gene	D gene	V gene	clone size	CDR3 DNA	CDR3 protein
TRBJ2-5	TRBD2	TRBV10-3	-	TGTGCCATCAGTGAGACTAGCGGGAGGGAGACCCAGTACTTC	CAISETSGRETQYF
TRBJ1-1	-	TRBV28	once	TGTGCCAGCAGGGGGAGGCCTGAAGCTTTCTTT	CASRGRPEAFF
TRBJ2-3	-	TRBV6-5	-	TGTGCCAGCAGTTACGGGAGCCACTCGGATACGCAGTATTTT	CASSYGSHSDTQYF
TRBJ1-5	TRBD1	TRBV28	-	TGTGCCAGCAGTTTATTACTCGGGACAGGTTATAGCAATCAGCCCCAGCATTTT	CASSLLLGTGYSNQPQHF
TRBJ2-5	TRBD2	TRBV2	-	TGTGCCAGCAGCCGAGGACTAGCGGGAGGGGAGACCCAGTACTTC	CASSRGLAGGETQYF
TRBJ2-1	TRBD2	TRBV5-1	-	TGCGCCAGCAGCACCTGGACTAGCGGGAGGGTCTACAATGAGCAGTTCTTC	CASSTWTSGRVYNEQFF
TRBJ1-2	-	TRBV7-2	-	TGTGCCAGCAAATGGGAACAGACGACCTATGGCTACACCTTC	CASKWEQTTYGYTF
TRBJ2-7	TRBD2	TRBV6-6	few	TGTGCCAGCAGTTTCTCTCTAGCGGGTAGCTACGAGCAGTACTTC	CASSFSLAGSYEQYF
TRBJ2-7	TRBD1	TRBV13	-	TGTGCCAGCAGCCCCTCCGGGACAGGGGGCGACGAGCAGTACTTC	CASSPSGTGGDEQYF
TRBJ2-5	TRBD2	TRBV9	-	TGTGCCAGCAGCGTAGGTCTAGCGGAACAAGAGACCCAGTACTTC	CASSVGLAEQETQYF
TRBJ2-1	TRBD2	TRBV19	-	TGTGCCAGTAGTATGCTAGCGGGAGTCCGCGAGCAGTTCTTC	CASSMLAGVREQFF
TRBJ2-1	-	TRBV18	-	TGTGCCAGCTCACCGGTTGCGGGATTGTACAATGAGCAGTTCTTC	CASSPVAGLYNEQFF
TRBJ2-5	TRBD2	TRBV7-2	-	TGTGCCAGCAGCCCGAAGCTACTAGCGGGAGTCCAAGAGACCCAGTACTTC	CASSPKLLAGVQETQYF
TRBJ2-3	-	TRBV7-8	-	TGTGCCAGCAGCCCGTTCAGGACAGATACGCAGTATTTT	CASSPFRTDTQYF
TRBJ1-1	-	TRBV6-1	-	TGTGCCAGCAGTGAGTTGGGAGGAACTGAAGCTTTCTTT	CASSELGGTEAFF
TRBJ2-5	TRBD1	TRBV9	-	TGTGCCAGCAGCCCTACCGGGACAGGGGCTTTCCAAGAGACCCAGTACTTC	CASSPTGTGAFQETQYF
TRBJ2-7	TRBD1	TRBV6-5	once	TGTGCCGCCGGGACAGGGGTCCTCTACGAGCAGTACTTC	CAAGTGVLYEQYF
TRBJ1-4	TRBD1	TRBV5-1	-	TGCGCCAGCAGCCGGGGACAGGGGGGTTGGACGGAAAAACTGTTTTTT	CASSRGQGGWTEKLFF
TRBJ1-5	-	TRBV6-6	few	TGTGCCAGCAGTTACTCGGCTTTGGTGAATCAGCCCCAGCATTTT	CASSYSALVNQPQHF
TRBJ2-1	-	TRBV30	-	TGTGCCTGGGGAAGAAAGGCCAGGGTGTTCAATGAGCAGTTCTTC	CAWGRKARVFNEQFF
TRBJ2-3	TRBD2	TRBV5-1	-	TGCGCCAGCAGCCCAACAACTAGCGCCCGCACAGATACGCAGTATTTT	CASSPTTSARTDTQYF
TRBJ2-7	-	TRBV9	-	TGTGCCAGCAGCGTTACACCCTCCTACGAGCAGTACTTC	CASSVTPSYEQYF
TRBJ2-3	TRBD2	TRBV5-6	-	TGTGCCAGCAGCCCCAGACTAGCGGGAAGGTCAGATACGCAGTATTTT	CASSPRLAGRSDTQYF
TRBJ2-7	-	TRBV7-3	-	TGTGCCAGCAGCTTAAATGCGGCCCTCGCCGAGCAGTACTTC	CASSLNAALAEQYF
TRBJ2-2	TRBD2	TRBV5-1	few	TGCGCCAGCAGCTTGTCCCTAGCGGGGGACACCGGGGAGCTGTTTTTT	CASSLSLAGDTGELFF
TRBJ2-5	-	TRBV10-3	-	TGTGCCATCAGCAGAACTACAGGGTTACAGACCCAGTACTTC	CAISRTTGLQTQYF
TRBJ2-5	-	TRBV28	-	TGTGCCAGCAGTTTACCCTCGGCGGGGCAAGAGACCCAGTACTTC	CASSLPSAGQETQYF
TRBJ2-5	-	TRBV11-1	-	TGTGCCAGCAGCTTAGAACAGCCCCAAGAGACCCAGTACTTC	CASSLEQPQETQYF
TRBJ2-3	-	TRBV7-3	-	TGTGCCAGCAGCGTGCAGGGTCCTAGCACAGATACGCAGTATTTT	CASSVQGPSTDTQYF
TRBJ2-2	TRBD1	TRBV5-1	-	TGCGCCAGCAGAACAGGGGGCGTCAACACCGGGGAGCTGTTTTTT	CASRTGGVNTGELFF
TRBJ2-1	TRBD2	TRBV5-1	-	TGCGCCAGCAGCTCGACCGTGGGAGCGGGACCTTTCAATGAGCAGTTCTTC	CASSSTVGAGPFNEQFF
TRBJ2-2	TRBD2	TRBV28	-	TGTGCCAGCAGTTTATTTGGGACTAGCACCGGGGAGCTGTTTTTT	CASSLFGTSTGELFF
TRBJ2-1	-	TRBV20-1	-	TGCAGTGCTTTACGATGGAATGAGCAGTTCTTC	CSALRWNEQFF
TRBJ1-2	-	TRBV7-8	-	TGTGCCAGCAGCTCAGCATCCGGGGCCTATGGCTACACCTTC	CASSSASGAYGYTF